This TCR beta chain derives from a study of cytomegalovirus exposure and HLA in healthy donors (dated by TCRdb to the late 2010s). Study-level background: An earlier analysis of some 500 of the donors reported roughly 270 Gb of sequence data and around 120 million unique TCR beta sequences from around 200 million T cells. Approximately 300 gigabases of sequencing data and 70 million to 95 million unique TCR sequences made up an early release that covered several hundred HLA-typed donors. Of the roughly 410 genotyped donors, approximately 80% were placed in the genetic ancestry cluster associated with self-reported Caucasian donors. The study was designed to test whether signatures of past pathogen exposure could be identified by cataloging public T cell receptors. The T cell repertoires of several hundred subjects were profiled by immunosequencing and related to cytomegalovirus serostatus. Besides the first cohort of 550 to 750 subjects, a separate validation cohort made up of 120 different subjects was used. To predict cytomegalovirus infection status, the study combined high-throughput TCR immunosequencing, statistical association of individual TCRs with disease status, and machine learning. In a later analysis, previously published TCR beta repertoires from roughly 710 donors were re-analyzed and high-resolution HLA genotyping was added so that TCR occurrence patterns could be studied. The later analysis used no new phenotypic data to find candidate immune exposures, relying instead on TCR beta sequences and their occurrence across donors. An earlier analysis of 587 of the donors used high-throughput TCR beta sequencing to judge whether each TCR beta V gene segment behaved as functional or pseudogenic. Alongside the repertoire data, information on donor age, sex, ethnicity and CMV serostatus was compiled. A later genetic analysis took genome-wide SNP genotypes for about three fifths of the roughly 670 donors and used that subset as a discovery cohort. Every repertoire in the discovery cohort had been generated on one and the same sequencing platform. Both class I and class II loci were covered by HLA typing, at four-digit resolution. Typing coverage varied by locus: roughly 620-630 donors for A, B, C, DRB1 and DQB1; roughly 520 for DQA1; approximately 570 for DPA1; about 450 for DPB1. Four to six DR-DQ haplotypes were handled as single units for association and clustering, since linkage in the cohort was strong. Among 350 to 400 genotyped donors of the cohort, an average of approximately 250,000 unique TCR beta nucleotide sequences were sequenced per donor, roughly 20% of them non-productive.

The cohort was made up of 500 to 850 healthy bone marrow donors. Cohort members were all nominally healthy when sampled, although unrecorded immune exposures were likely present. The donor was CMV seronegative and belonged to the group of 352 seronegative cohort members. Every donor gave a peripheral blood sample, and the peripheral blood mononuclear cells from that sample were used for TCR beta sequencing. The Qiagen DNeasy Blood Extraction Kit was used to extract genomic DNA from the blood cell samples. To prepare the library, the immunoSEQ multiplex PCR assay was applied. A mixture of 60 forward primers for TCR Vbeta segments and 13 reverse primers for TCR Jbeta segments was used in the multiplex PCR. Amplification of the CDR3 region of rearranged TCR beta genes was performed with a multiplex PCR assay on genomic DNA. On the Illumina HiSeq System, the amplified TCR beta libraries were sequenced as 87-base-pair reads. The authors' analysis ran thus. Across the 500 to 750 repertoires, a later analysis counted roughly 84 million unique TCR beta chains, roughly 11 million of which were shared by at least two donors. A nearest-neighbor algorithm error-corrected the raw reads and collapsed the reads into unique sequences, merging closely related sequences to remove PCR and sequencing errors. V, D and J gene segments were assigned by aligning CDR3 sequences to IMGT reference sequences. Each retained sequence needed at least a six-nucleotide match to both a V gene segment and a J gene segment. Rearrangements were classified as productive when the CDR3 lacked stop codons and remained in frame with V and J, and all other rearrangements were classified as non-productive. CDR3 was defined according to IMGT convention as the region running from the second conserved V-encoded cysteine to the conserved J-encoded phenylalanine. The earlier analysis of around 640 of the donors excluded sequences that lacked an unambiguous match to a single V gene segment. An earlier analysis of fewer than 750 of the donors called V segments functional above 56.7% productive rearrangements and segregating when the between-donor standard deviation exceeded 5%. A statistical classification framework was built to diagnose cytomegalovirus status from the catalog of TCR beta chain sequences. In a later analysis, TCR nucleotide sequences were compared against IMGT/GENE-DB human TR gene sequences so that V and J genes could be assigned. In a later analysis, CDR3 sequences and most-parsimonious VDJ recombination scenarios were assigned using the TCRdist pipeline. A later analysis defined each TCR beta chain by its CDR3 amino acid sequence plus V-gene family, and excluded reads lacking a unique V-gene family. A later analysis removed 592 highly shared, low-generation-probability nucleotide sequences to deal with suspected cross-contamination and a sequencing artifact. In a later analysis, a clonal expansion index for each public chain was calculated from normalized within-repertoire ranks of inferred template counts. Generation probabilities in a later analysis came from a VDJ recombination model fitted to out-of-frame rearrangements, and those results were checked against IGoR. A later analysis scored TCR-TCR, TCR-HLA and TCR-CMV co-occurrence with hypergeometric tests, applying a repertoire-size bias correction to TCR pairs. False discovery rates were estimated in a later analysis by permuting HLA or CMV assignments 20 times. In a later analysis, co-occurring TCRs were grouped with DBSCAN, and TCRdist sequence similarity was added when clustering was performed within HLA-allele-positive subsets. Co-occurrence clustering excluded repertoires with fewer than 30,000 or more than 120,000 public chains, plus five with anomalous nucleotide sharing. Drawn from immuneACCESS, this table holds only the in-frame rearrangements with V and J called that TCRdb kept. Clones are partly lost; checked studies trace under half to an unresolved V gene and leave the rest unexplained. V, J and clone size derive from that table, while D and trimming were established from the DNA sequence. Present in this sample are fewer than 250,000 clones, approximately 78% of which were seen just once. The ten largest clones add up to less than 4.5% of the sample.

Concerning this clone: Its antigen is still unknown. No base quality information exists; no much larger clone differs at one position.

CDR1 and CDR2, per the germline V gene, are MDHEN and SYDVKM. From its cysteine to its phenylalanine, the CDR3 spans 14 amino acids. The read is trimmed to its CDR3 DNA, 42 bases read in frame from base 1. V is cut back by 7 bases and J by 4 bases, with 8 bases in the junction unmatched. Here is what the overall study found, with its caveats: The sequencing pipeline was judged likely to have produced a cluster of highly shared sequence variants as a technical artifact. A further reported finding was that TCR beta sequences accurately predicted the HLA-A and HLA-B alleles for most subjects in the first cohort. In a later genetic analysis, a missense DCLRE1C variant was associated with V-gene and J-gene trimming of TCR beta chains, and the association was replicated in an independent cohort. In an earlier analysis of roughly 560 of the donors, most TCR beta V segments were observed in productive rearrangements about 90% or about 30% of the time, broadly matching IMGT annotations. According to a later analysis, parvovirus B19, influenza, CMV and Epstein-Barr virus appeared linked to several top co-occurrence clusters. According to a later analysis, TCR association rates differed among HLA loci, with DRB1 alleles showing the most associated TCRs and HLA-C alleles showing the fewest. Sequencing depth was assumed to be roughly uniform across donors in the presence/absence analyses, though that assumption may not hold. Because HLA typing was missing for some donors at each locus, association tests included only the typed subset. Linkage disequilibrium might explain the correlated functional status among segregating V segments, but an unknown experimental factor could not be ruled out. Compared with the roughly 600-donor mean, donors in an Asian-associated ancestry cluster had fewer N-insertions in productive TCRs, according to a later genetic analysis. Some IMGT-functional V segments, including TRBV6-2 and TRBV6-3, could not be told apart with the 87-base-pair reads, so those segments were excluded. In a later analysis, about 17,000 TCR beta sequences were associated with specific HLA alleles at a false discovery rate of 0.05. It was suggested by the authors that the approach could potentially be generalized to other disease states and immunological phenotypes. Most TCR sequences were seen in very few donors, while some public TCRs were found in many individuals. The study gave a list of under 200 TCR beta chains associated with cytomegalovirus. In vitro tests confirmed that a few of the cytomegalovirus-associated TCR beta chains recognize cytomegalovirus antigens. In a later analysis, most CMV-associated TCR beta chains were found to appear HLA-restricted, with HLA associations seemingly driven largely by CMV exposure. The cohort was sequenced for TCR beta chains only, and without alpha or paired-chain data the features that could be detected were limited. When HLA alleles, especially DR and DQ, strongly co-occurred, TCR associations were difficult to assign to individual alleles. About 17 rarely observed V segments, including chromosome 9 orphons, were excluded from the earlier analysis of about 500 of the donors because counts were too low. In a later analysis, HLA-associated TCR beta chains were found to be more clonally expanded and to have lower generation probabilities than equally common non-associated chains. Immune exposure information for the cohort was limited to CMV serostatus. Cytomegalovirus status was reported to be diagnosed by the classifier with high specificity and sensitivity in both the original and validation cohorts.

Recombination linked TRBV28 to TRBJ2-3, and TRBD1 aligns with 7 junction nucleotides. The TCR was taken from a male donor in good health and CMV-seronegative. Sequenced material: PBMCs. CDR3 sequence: CASIEDRRADTQYF. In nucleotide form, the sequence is TGTGCCAGCATCGAGGACAGGCGAGCAGATACGCAGTATTTT. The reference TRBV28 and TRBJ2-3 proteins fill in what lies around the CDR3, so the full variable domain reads DVKVTQSSRYLVKRTGEKVFLECVQDMDHENMFWYRQDPGLGLRLIYFSYDVKMKEKGDIPEGYSVSREKKERFSLILESASTNQTSMYLCASIEDRRADTQYFGPGTRLTVL.